Listed below are T cell receptor beta chains from one sample, sequenced in a study. TCRdb re-analysed the RT-PCR reads in MiXCR, keeping a single row per CDR3 protein. Seen here are about 680,000 distinct CDR3 sequences, over 12% observed once, and the top ten hold 3.6%. Material for sequencing was memory CD4+ T cells from blood. These receptors all stem from a female donor in good health, serving as a healthy control. Both conserved end residues are part of each CDR3. Fields, in order: J gene, V gene, D gene, clone size, CDR3 DNA, CDR3 protein. A D gene is named only where the DNA matches it firmly. Some rows mark clone size as missing; the rest say once, few, many or name a class of expanded clone.

>TRBJ2-1|TRBV5-4|NA|NA
TGTGCCAGCAGCTTGGGAGGGGGGGACAATGAGCAGTTCTTC
CASSLGGGDNEQFF
>TRBJ2-1|TRBV5-1|TRBD2|many
TGCGCCAGCAGCTTGGTCGTGGGAGGGACCGATGAGCAGTTCTTC
CASSLVVGGTDEQFF
>TRBJ2-4|TRBV5-1|NA|many
TGCGCCAGCAGCGCAGGGGATTTGGGCAAAAACATTCAGTACTTC
CASSAGDLGKNIQYF
>TRBJ2-2|TRBV9|NA|NA
TGTGCCAGCAGCGTTCAGGGGGGCCTCCGGAGCGGGGAGCTGTTTTTT
CASSVQGGLRSGELFF
>TRBJ2-7|TRBV5-1|NA|NA
TGCGCCAGCAGCTCTACAGGGAATTTGCGTCTCGAGCAGTACTTC
CASSSTGNLRLEQYF
>TRBJ1-2|TRBV10-3|NA|many
TGTGCCATCAGTGAAGCGGAGATAGATGGCTACACCTTC
CAISEAEIDGYTF
>TRBJ2-7|TRBV18|NA|NA
TGTGCCAGCTCACCCCCTTTTGGGGGCGAGCAGTACTTC
CASSPPFGGEQYF
>TRBJ2-1|TRBV28|NA|few
TGTGCCAGCAGTTTATTCCTAAACAATGAGCAGTTCTTC
CASSLFLNNEQFF
>TRBJ2-2|TRBV5-1|NA|NA
TGCGCCAGCAGCTTGGCCCCCTCGGGAGAGGCCGGGGAGCTGTTTTTT
CASSLAPSGEAGELFF
>TRBJ2-5|TRBV7-6|NA|many
TGTGCCAGCAGCTTACCAGGGACCGAAGAGACCCAGTACTTC
CASSLPGTEETQYF